The entry below describes one T cell receptor beta chain. Together with a sample-barcoded 5' primer, a J-beta primer mix was included in a second PCR lasting roughly 6 to 12 cycles. TCRdb reprocessed the 5' RACE reads via MiXCR and lists one record per CDR3 protein. The sample records over 1,500,000 distinct CDR3 sequences, around half being singletons. This entry belongs to a study of blood T cells in healthy people across ages. At the level of the study: Template switching retrieved approximately one barcoded beta molecule for each two T cells.

PBMCs, at least 6 million per sample, were isolated. The sequence came from a woman aged 40 to 49 in good health. The sample was blood.

CDR3 nucleotide sequence: TGTGCCAGCAGTTCGACAGCGAGACCCCAAGAGACCCAGTACTTC. This encodes CASSSTARPQETQYF. The V gene is TRBV6-2 or TRBV6-3, the J gene TRBJ2-5; tentatively, D is TRBD1 (5 bases). Trimming took 4 bases from V and 1 from J, leaving 13 bases between them. Germline V gene data show CDR1 as MNHEY and CDR2 as SVGEGT. The CDR3 has 15 residues.